The next 5 T cell receptor beta chains were all read from a single sample in a study of T-cell memory formation after mild COVID-19. TCRdb called the 5' RACE reads again in MiXCR, with one record for every CDR3 protein. The data hold around 400,000 distinct CDR3 sequences, with 24% observed a single time. The sequencing sample was made of PBMCs or a T cell subset sorted from them (not recorded which). The receptors here all came from an adult woman who had mild COVID-19 (a few samples of this study predate the infection). Cell type and time point are not known.

The chain employs TRBV4-3 and TRBJ2-1; D not resolved. Germline V gene data show CDR1 as LGHNA and CDR2 as YSLEER. Trimming left V 0 bases short and J 7 bases short, with 13 bases between. The CDR3 spans 15 residues. The CDR3 bases are TGCGCCAGCAGCCAAGATTGGACCGGACGGAATGAGCAGTTCTTC. It is translated as CASSQDWTGRNEQFF.

The rearrangement links TRBV29-1 to TRBJ2-1; TRBD2 might be the D (6 bases). The V gene lost 6 bases and the J gene lost 6 bases, with 12 bases spanning the gap. This CDR3 is built from 12 residues. CDR1 and CDR2 (germline): SQVTM, ANQGSEA. In nucleotides, the CDR3 is TGCAGCGTCCTCGGGACTCTCAATGAGCAGTTCTTC. The encoded protein is CSVLGTLNEQFF.

This chain uses TRBV2 with TRBJ2-1, with D possibly being TRBD2 (6 bases). The CDR3 has 18 amino acids. Germline-derived CDR1 and CDR2 are SNHLY and FYNNEI. Trimming removed 0 bases at V and 0 bases at J, with 15 bases between. This CDR3 reads CASSEALWASVSYNEQFF. CDR3 bases: TGTGCCAGCAGTGAAGCGCTTTGGGCTAGCGTCTCCTACAATGAGCAGTTCTTC.

This clonotype has only a few counts. The rearrangement links TRBV4-1 to TRBJ2-2; D unresolved. V was cut by 1 base and J by 2 bases, with 8 bases left in between. Germline-derived CDR1 and CDR2 are MGHRA and YSYEKL. CDR3 size: 15 residues. CDR3 in DNA: TGCGCCAGCAGCCAAGTCGACACAAACACCGGGGAGCTGTTTTTT. Its translation is CASSQVDTNTGELFF.

This clonotype was recorded many times. The rearrangement joins TRBV5-6 to TRBJ2-7, with D perhaps TRBD2 (5 bases). This CDR3 is 13 amino acids long. Trimming took 5 bases from V and 4 from J, leaving 13 bases between them. Germline CDR1 SGHDT, CDR2 YYEEEE. CDR3 protein: CASSLWGAYEQYF. DNA for the CDR3: TGTGCCAGCAGTCTGTGGGGAGCGTACGAGCAGTACTTC.